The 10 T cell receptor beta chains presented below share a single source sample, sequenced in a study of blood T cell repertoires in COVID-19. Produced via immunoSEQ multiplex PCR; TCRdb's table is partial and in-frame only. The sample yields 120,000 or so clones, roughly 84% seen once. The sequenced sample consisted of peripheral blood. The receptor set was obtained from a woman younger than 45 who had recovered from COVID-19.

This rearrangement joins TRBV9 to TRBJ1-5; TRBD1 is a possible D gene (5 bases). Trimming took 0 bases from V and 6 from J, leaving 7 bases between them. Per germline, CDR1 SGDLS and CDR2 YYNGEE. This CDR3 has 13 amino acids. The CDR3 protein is CASSVEGSQPQHF. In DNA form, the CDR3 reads TGTGCCAGCAGCGTAGAGGGGTCTCAGCCCCAGCATTTT.

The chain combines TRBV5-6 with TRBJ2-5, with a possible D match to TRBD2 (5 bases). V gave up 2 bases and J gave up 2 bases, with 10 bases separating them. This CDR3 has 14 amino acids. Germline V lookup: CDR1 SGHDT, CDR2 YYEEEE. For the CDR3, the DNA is TGTGCCAGCAGCTTTCGGGGAGCTCAAGAGACCCAGTACTTC. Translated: CASSFRGAQETQYF.

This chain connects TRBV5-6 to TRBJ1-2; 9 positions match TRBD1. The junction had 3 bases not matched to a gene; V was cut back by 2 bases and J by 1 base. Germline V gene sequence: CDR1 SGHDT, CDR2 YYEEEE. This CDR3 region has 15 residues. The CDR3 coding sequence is TGTGCCAGCAGCTTCGGGACAGGGCGTAACTATGGCTACACCTTC. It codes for CASSFGTGRNYGYTF.

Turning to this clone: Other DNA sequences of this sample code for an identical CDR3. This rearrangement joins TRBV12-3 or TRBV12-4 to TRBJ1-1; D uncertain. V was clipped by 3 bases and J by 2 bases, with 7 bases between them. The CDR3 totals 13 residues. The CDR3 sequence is CASSFTVNTEAFF. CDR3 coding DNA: TGTGCCAGCAGTTTTACAGTTAACACTGAAGCTTTCTTT.

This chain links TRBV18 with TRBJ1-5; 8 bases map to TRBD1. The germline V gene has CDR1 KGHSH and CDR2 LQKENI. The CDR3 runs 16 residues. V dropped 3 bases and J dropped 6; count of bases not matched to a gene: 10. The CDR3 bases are TGTGCCAGCTCACCTCCCCTTGCAGGGGGCATTCAGCCCCAGCATTTT. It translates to CASSPPLAGGIQPQHF.

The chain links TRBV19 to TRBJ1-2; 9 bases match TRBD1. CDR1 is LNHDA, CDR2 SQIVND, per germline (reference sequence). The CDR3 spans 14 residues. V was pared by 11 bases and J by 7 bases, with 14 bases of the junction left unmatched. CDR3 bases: TGTGCCGCGTCAACCCCAGGGGACAGGGCTGGCTACACCTTC. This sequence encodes CAASTPGDRAGYTF.

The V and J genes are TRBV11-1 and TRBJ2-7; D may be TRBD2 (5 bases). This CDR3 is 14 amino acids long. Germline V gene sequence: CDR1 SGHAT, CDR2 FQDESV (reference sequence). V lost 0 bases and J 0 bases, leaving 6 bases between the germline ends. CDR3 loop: CASSLARGSYEQYF. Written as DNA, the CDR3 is TGTGCCAGCAGCTTAGCCCGGGGCTCCTACGAGCAGTACTTC.

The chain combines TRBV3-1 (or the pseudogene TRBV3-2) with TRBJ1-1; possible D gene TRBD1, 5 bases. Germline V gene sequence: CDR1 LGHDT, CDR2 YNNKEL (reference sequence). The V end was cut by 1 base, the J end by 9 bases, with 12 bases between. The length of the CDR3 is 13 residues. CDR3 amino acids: CASSQGLGGKAFF. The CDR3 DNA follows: TGTGCCAGCAGCCAAGGTCTCGGGGGTAAAGCTTTCTTT.

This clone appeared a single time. The CDR3 loop is CASSMGGLAEQETQYF. The CDR3 nucleotides are TGTGCCAGTAGTATGGGCGGACTAGCGGAACAAGAGACCCAGTACTTC. The genes are TRBV19 and TRBJ2-5, with 10 bases matching TRBD2. The CDR3 totals 16 residues. The junction had 6 bases not matched to a gene; V was cut back by 3 bases and J by 2 bases. Germline assignment: CDR1 LNHDA and CDR2 SQIVND (reference sequence).

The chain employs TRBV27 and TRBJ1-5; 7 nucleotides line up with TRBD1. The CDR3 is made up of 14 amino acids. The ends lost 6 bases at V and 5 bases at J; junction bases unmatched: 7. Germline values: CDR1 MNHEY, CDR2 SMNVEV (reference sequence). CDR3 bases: TGTGCCAGCAGGCTGGGACAGAAGGATCAGCCCCAGCATTTT. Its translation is CASRLGQKDQPQHF.